This paragraph covers one TCR beta chain sequence. This clone was observed a handful of times. This clone's antigen is unknown. The input lacks base qualities; no much larger clone sits a single base away. Library generation was performed with the immunoSEQ multiplex PCR assay. For the multiplex PCR, a mixture combining 60 forward primers for TCR Vbeta segments and 13 reverse primers for TCR Jbeta segments was used. A multiplex PCR assay on genomic DNA amplified the CDR3 region of rearranged TCR beta genes. The amplified TCR beta libraries were sequenced on the Illumina HiSeq System as 87-base-pair reads. In the authors' own workflow: A later analysis counted about 80 million unique TCR beta chains across the 600 to 850 repertoires, and some 11 million of these chains were shared by at least two donors. Raw reads were error-corrected and collapsed into unique sequences by a nearest-neighbor algorithm in which closely related sequences were merged to remove PCR and sequencing errors. To assign V, D and J gene segments, CDR3 sequences were aligned to IMGT reference sequences. For a sequence to be retained, at least a six-nucleotide match to both a V gene segment and a J gene segment was required. Rearrangements were called productive when the CDR3 lacked stop codons and stayed in frame with V and J; all others were non-productive. CDR3 was defined by IMGT convention, running from the second conserved V-encoded cysteine to the conserved J-encoded phenylalanine. Sequences without an unambiguous match to a single V gene segment were excluded from the earlier analysis of about 630 of the donors. In an earlier analysis of around 590 of the donors, a V segment was called functional when productive rearrangements were above 56.7%, and segregating when the standard deviation between donors exceeded 5%. To diagnose cytomegalovirus status from the catalog of TCR beta chain sequences, a statistical classification framework was built. V and J gene assignment, in a later analysis, came from comparing TCR nucleotide sequences with IMGT/GENE-DB human TR gene sequences. The TCRdist pipeline was used in a later analysis to assign CDR3 sequences and most-parsimonious VDJ recombination scenarios. A later analysis defined each TCR beta chain by its CDR3 amino acid sequence plus V-gene family, and excluded reads lacking a unique V-gene family. As a way to deal with suspected cross-contamination and a sequencing artifact, a later analysis dropped hundreds of nucleotide sequences that were highly shared and had low generation probability. In a later analysis, a clonal expansion index for each public chain was calculated from normalized within-repertoire ranks of inferred template counts. A later analysis computed generation probabilities with a VDJ recombination model fitted to out-of-frame rearrangements, and checked the results against IGoR. In a later analysis, hypergeometric tests were used to score TCR-TCR, TCR-HLA and TCR-CMV co-occurrence, with a repertoire-size bias correction applied to TCR pairs. In a later analysis, false discovery rates were estimated by permuting HLA or CMV assignments 20 times. In a later analysis, co-occurring TCRs were grouped with DBSCAN, and TCRdist sequence similarity was added when clustering was performed within HLA-allele-positive subsets. Co-occurrence clustering excluded repertoires with fewer than 30,000 or more than 120,000 public chains, plus five with anomalous nucleotide sharing. Drawn from immuneACCESS, this table holds only the in-frame rearrangements with V and J called that TCRdb kept. Clones are partly lost; checked studies trace under half to an unresolved V gene and leave the rest unexplained. The V and J calls and the clone size are those of that table, but D and trimming were determined from the DNA. The sample data list 130,000 to 150,000 clones, and 78% of these were observed just once. The ten biggest clones cover around 2.5% of the sample.

This specimen belongs to a study of cytomegalovirus exposure and HLA in healthy donors (dated by TCRdb to between 2016 and 2019). For the study in its entirety: An earlier analysis of roughly 500 of the donors reported 250 to 350 Gb of sequence data and 120 million or so unique TCR beta sequences from roughly 200 million T cells. Roughly 300 gigabases of sequencing data and around 90 million unique TCR sequences made up an early release that covered 640 HLA-typed donors. Of the 398 genotyped donors, 65% to 90% fell in the genetic ancestry cluster associated with self-reported Caucasian donors. The aim of the study was to test whether cataloging public T cell receptors could identify signatures of past pathogen exposure. The study profiled the T cell repertoires of hundreds of subjects by immunosequencing and related them to cytomegalovirus serostatus. Along with the approximately 650-subject first cohort, a separate validation cohort of over 90 different subjects was used. To predict cytomegalovirus infection status, the study combined high-throughput TCR immunosequencing, statistical association of individual TCRs with disease status, and machine learning. To study patterns of TCR occurrence, a later analysis re-analyzed previously published TCR beta repertoires from several hundred donors and added high-resolution HLA genotyping. The later analysis used no new phenotypic data to find candidate immune exposures, relying instead on TCR beta sequences and their occurrence across donors. To decide whether each TCR beta V gene segment behaved as functional or pseudogenic, an earlier analysis of 587 of the donors relied on high-throughput TCR beta sequencing. Donor age, sex, ethnicity and CMV serostatus were collected together with the repertoire data. A later genetic analysis took genome-wide SNP genotypes for about 55% of the 666 donors and used that subset as a discovery cohort. All discovery cohort repertoires had been generated on a single sequencing platform. Both class I and class II loci were covered by HLA typing, at four-digit resolution. Typing coverage differed by locus: A, B, C, DRB1 and DQB1 were typed in roughly 629-630 donors, DQA1 in 522, DPA1 in around 610, and DPB1 in around 490. Several DR-DQ haplotypes were treated as single units for association and clustering because of strong linkage in the cohort. Across 300 to 500 genotyped donors of the cohort, an average of about 220,000 unique TCR beta nucleotide sequences per donor were sequenced, and 15% to 20% of those sequences were non-productive.

The cohort was made up of about 610 healthy bone marrow donors. All cohort members were sampled while nominally healthy, although unrecorded immune exposures were likely present. The donor was CMV seropositive and was included in the group of 250 to 300 seropositive cohort members. Every donor gave a peripheral blood sample, and the peripheral blood mononuclear cells from that sample were used for TCR beta sequencing. The Qiagen DNeasy Blood Extraction Kit was used to extract genomic DNA from the blood cell samples. CDR1 MNHNS and CDR2 SASEGT were looked up in the germline V gene. The CDR3 goes from the cysteine to the phenylalanine over 15 residues. The DNA shown is the 45-base CDR3, in frame from base 1. Germline trimming: 2 bases from V, 3 bases from J; junction bases outside gene matches: 3. What the work shows at the level of the full study, not this receptor alone: HLA typing was unavailable for some donors at each locus, so association tests used only the typed subset. In a later analysis, the rate of TCR association differed among HLA loci, with DRB1 alleles having the most associated TCRs and HLA-C alleles having the fewest. A further reported finding was that TCR beta sequences accurately predicted the HLA-A and HLA-B alleles for most subjects in the first cohort. In vitro tests confirmed that a few of the cytomegalovirus-associated TCR beta chains recognize cytomegalovirus antigens. Compared with the 666-donor mean, donors in an Asian-associated ancestry cluster had fewer N-insertions in productive TCRs, according to a later genetic analysis. Presence/absence analyses assumed roughly uniform sequencing depth across donors, an assumption that may not hold. Seventeen rarely observed V segments, including chromosome 9 orphons, were excluded from the earlier analysis of almost 600 of the donors because counts were too low. Broadly in line with IMGT annotations, most TCR beta V segments showed up in productive rearrangements about 87% or about 30% of the time in an earlier analysis of about 500 of the donors. Cytomegalovirus status was reported to be diagnosed by the classifier with high specificity and sensitivity in both the original and validation cohorts. For the cohort, immune exposure information was limited to CMV serostatus. In a later analysis, HLA-associated TCR beta chains showed more clonal expansion and lower generation probabilities than non-associated chains that were equally common. A later analysis reported that several top co-occurrence clusters appeared linked to parvovirus B19, influenza, CMV and Epstein-Barr virus. Linkage disequilibrium might explain the correlated functional status among segregating V segments, but an unknown experimental factor could not be excluded. In this cohort, only TCR beta chains were sequenced, and detectable features were limited by the absence of alpha or paired-chain data. While some public TCRs were present in many individuals, most TCR sequences turned up only very rarely across donors. According to the authors, the approach could potentially be generalized to other disease states and immunological phenotypes. A later analysis associated around 16,000 TCR beta sequences with specific HLA alleles at a false discovery rate of 0.05. When HLA alleles, especially DR and DQ, strongly co-occurred, attributing TCR associations to individual alleles was difficult. In a later analysis, most CMV-associated TCR beta chains were found to appear HLA-restricted, with HLA associations seemingly driven largely by CMV exposure. The study listed 150 to 200 TCR beta chains as associated with cytomegalovirus. V-gene and J-gene trimming of TCR beta chains was associated with a missense DCLRE1C variant in a later genetic analysis, and the association was replicated in an independent cohort. Because the 87-base-pair reads could not distinguish some IMGT-functional V segments, including TRBV6-2 and TRBV6-3, those segments were excluded. A cluster of highly shared sequence variants was judged likely to be a technical artifact of the sequencing pipeline.

Recombination joined TRBV6-1 with TRBJ1-4; TRBD1 aligns with 7 central bases. Specimen: PBMCs. This sequence was found in a woman aged 18 to 35 in good health and CMV-seropositive. In nucleotides, the sequence is TGTGCCAGCAGTGAACAGGGGGGATCTAATGAAAAACTGTTTTTT. This sequence encodes CASSEQGGSNEKLFF.